One T cell receptor (beta chain) is described in this entry. Its antigen is currently unknown. The Oncomine TCR Beta short-read assay generated sequence data from the DNA of cultured CD4+ T cells. Extraction of genomic DNA was performed on cultured CD4+ T cells. MiXCR, applied by TCRdb to the PCR reads, yields one record per CDR3 protein. The sample carries roughly 5,000 distinct CDR3 sequences, around 80% recorded once. The sample is drawn from a study of vaccination and CD4 T cells after COVID-19. Turning to the study itself: Overlapping spike pools from SARS-CoV-2 and HCoV-NL63, HCoV-OC43 and HCoV-229E served as culture stimuli. Points from the study as a whole: Clonotypes reactive to SARS-CoV-2 had a median that went up from 21 to 38, but not significantly.

Looked up from germline, CDR1 is SGHDT and CDR2 is YYEEEE. J gave up 3 bases and V 2 bases, and 5 bases lay outside the gene matches. CDR3 length: 14 residues. Regarding treatment: roughly 10-day PBMC culture with coronavirus spike peptide pools or control peptides (ViraFEST assay). PCR tests turned positive between March and December 2020, before US Alpha, Beta and Delta variants. The specimen sequenced was CD4+ T cells from blood, cultured in vitro. V and J are TRBV5-6 and TRBJ2-7, with 7 bases identical to TRBD2. The clonotype comes from a human donor who had recovered from COVID-19. The CDR3 region has the DNA TGTGCCAGCAGCTTTCAGCGGGGAGTCTACGAGCAGTACTTC. It codes for CASSFQRGVYEQYF. Full variable domain (outside the CDR3, taken from reference TRBV5-6 and TRBJ2-7): DAGVTQSPTHLIKTRGQQVTLRCSPKSGHDTVSWYQQALGQGPQFIFQYYEEEERQRGNFPDRFSGHQFPNYSSELNVNALLLGDSALYLCASSFQRGVYEQYFGPGTRLTVT.